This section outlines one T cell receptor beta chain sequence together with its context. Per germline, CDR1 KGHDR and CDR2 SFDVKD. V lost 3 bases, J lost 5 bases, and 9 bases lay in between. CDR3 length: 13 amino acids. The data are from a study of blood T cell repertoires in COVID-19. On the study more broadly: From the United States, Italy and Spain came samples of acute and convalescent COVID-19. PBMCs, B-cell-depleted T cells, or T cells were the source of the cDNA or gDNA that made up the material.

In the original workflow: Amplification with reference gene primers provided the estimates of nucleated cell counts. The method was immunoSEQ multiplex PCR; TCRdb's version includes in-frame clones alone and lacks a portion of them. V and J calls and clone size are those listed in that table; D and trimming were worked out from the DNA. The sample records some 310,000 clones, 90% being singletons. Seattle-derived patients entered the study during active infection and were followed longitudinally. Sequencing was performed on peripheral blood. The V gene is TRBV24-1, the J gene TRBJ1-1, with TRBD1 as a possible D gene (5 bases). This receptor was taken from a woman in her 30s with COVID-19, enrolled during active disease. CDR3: CATSDPGGTEAFF. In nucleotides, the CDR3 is TGTGCCACCAGTGATCCGGGGGGGACTGAAGCTTTCTTT.